Listed here are 18 T cell receptor beta chains from one sample, sequenced in a study of radiation and T cells in renal cell carcinoma. Repertoires were generated with immunoSEQ multiplex PCR, while TCRdb's copy carries only in-frame clones and drops some. The sample consists of fewer than 55,000 clones, 80% of them appearing once. The time point is: blood 2 weeks post-SBRT. Indicated treatment: 15 Gy SBRT to primary tumor, nephrectomy 4 weeks later. The sample in question was blood, obtained from a patient whose treatment included radiotherapy and nephrectomy. The receptor set was obtained from a woman aged 70-85 years with renal cell carcinoma.

For the CDR3, the DNA is TGCGCCAGCAGCCCAAACAACAACGGGAACGAGCAGTACTTC. Translation: CASSPNNNGNEQYF. The chain has TRBV4-1 and TRBJ2-7; maybe TRBD2 (5 bases). The CDR3 contains 14 residues. Germline-derived CDR1 and CDR2 are MGHRA and YSYEKL. V was clipped by 4 bases and J by 5 bases, with 15 bases between them.

This chain links TRBV9 with TRBJ2-1, with 9 bases fitting TRBD1. The J segment lost 5 bases and the V segment lost 4 bases, leaving 4 bases of the junction unmatched. CDR3 length: 14 amino acids. CDR1 is SGDLS and CDR2 is YYNGEE in the germline V gene. The CDR3 DNA follows: TGTGCCAGCAGCCCGGGACAGGGTAACAATGAGCAGTTCTTC. Its protein is CASSPGQGNNEQFF.

The chain combines TRBV5-1 with TRBJ2-1, with D tentatively TRBD1 (5 bases). Germline V CDR1 and CDR2: SGHRS, YFSETQ. This CDR3 is 15 amino acids long. V was clipped by 4 bases and J by 0 bases, with 11 bases between them. The CDR3 region is CASSLDSSSYNEQFF. CDR3 DNA: TGCGCCAGCAGCCTTGACAGCAGCTCCTACAATGAGCAGTTCTTC.

The CDR3 loop is CASSSRFSGRMYEQFF. In DNA form, the CDR3 reads TGTGCCAGCAGCTCCCGTTTTAGCGGGAGAATGTATGAGCAGTTCTTC. The genes are TRBV5-5 and TRBJ2-1; 9 bases map to TRBD2. This CDR3 is built from 16 residues. CDR1 is SGHKS and CDR2 is YYEKEE in the germline V gene (reference sequence). V shed 3 bases and J 8 bases; nucleotides not matched to a gene: 12. The full variable domain, rest sourced from reference TRBV5-5 and TRBJ2-1, is DAGVTQSPTHLIKTRGQQVTLRCSPISGHKSVSWYQQVLGQGPQFIFQYYEKEERGRGNFPDRFSARQFPNYSSELNVNALLLGDSALYLCASSSRFSGRMYEQFFGPGTRLTVL.

This clone was found a few times. The rearrangement uses TRBV19 and TRBJ2-2; TRBD2 aligns across 8 bases. This CDR3 region has 18 residues. Germline V gene data show CDR1 as LNHDA and CDR2 as SQIVND (reference sequence). V lost 7 bases and J lost 2; bases outside the gene matches: 15. CDR3 sequence (DNA): TGTGCCAGTAAATCCCCAGCGGGAGTTCCAGGAAACACCGGGGAGCTGTTTTTT. Translated: CASKSPAGVPGNTGELFF.

This clone was recorded only once. V is TRBV7-6 and J is TRBJ2-2, with 7 nucleotides matching TRBD2. Germline CDR1 SGHVS, CDR2 FNYEAQ. After removal of 5 bases from V and 3 bases from J, the junction contained 12 bases not matched to a gene. The CDR3 length is 17 residues. In nucleotides, the CDR3 is TGTGCCAGCAGCCCTAGGGCGCAAGCGGGATACACCGGGGAGCTGTTTTTT. This codes for CASSPRAQAGYTGELFF.

This clone has just a few counts. The chain uses TRBV9 and TRBJ2-1; D possibly corresponds to TRBD2 (5 bases). In germline, CDR1 is SGDLS, CDR2 YYNGEE. The CDR3 runs 14 residues. V was cut by 0 bases and J by 4 bases, with 8 bases left in between. CDR3 coding DNA: TGTGCCAGCAGCGTAGATAGCGCTTACAATGAGCAGTTCTTC. This gives the protein CASSVDSAYNEQFF.

This clone has just one count. The CDR3 nucleotides are TGTGCCAGCAGCCTTACACAGGGTTTGGAGACCCAGTACTTC. This encodes CASSLTQGLETQYF. The gene calls are TRBV7-9 and TRBJ2-5; a possible D gene is TRBD1 (6 bases). This CDR3 has 14 amino acids. V was shortened by 5 bases and J by 5 bases, with 15 bases between the two germline ends. Germline CDR1 reads SEHNR; CDR2 reads FQNEAQ (reference sequence).

The rearrangement uses TRBV6-5 and TRBJ2-1; tentative D call: TRBD2 (6 bases). The length of the CDR3 is 14 residues. V lost 4 bases and J lost 3, with 10 bases in between. The germline gives CDR1 MNHEY, CDR2 SVGAGI. The chain's CDR3 is CASSLGSGYNEQFF. The CDR3 DNA follows: TGTGCCAGCAGTTTAGGTAGCGGCTACAATGAGCAGTTCTTC.

The chain combines TRBV27 with TRBJ1-4, with TRBD1 identical over 7 bases. The trim removed 3 bases at V and 7 bases at J, leaving 5 bases unmatched. The CDR3 totals 14 residues. The germline V gene encodes CDR1 MNHEY and CDR2 SMNVEV (reference sequence). The CDR3 loop reads CASSLGYRGEKLFF. The CDR3 bases are TGTGCCAGCAGTTTGGGTTACAGGGGTGAAAAACTGTTTTTT.

A note on this clone: The junction departs from the called germline gene at one end, perhaps through a read error. CDR3 DNA sequence: TGTGCCGGCTCACCCGGACAGTTAAATGAAAAACTGTTTTTT. It yields the protein CAGSPGQLNEKLFF. The chain couples TRBV18 to TRBJ1-4; a possible D gene is TRBD1 (6 bases). The CDR3 has 14 amino acids. Germline CDR1 and CDR2: KGHSH and LQKENI.

The gene calls are TRBV29-1 and TRBJ2-2, with TRBD1 matching over 11 bases. Germline loops: CDR1 SQVTM, CDR2 ANQGSEA. The V gene end was trimmed by 6 bases and the J gene end by 4 bases; junction bases not matched to a gene: 16. The CDR3 has 18 amino acids. The CDR3 spells CSVRHNTRDRGITGELFF. The CDR3 DNA sequence: TGCAGCGTCCGACACAATACACGGGACAGGGGGATCACCGGGGAGCTGTTTTTT.

This rearrangement joins TRBV7-9 to TRBJ1-1, with D maybe TRBD1 (5 bases). Germline values: CDR1 SEHNR, CDR2 FQNEAQ (reference sequence). The CDR3 is 14 residues long. V lost 8 bases and J lost 3, with 16 bases in between. CDR3 sequence reads: CASWEALGDTEAFF. The DNA for the CDR3 is TGTGCCAGCTGGGAGGCCTTAGGGGACACTGAAGCTTTCTTT.

Concerning this clone itself: An end of the junction differs from the germline gene, which may be a read error. The V and J genes are TRBV10-1 and TRBJ2-7, with D hard to call. Germline CDR1 is WNHNN and CDR2 is SYGVQD (reference sequence). The length of the CDR3 is 12 residues. CDR3 protein: CASSGRRLPLFF. CDR3 sequence (DNA): TGCGCCAGCTCGGGCCGAAGGCTCCCCTTATTTTTC.

The rearrangement uses TRBV6-5 and TRBJ1-5; D is unclear. Per the germline V gene, CDR1 is MNHEY and CDR2 is SVGAGI. This CDR3 region has 15 residues. The V end lost 0 bases, the J end lost 3 bases, and 9 bases lay between the germline ends. This CDR3 reads CASSYSSGDNQPQHF. DNA for the CDR3: TGTGCCAGCAGTTACTCGTCCGGGGACAATCAGCCCCAGCATTTT.

This clone has a handful of counts. Here the CDR3 reads CASSPGAGETQYF. CDR3 sequence (DNA): TGTGCCAGCTCACCTGGAGCTGGGGAGACCCAGTACTTC. The chain couples TRBV18 to TRBJ2-5; no definite D call. V was shortened by 3 bases and J by 5 bases, with 10 bases between the two germline ends. The CDR3 is 13 residues long. CDR1 is KGHSH and CDR2 is LQKENI in the germline V gene. The entire variable domain, with the rest obtained from reference TRBV18 and TRBJ2-5, is as follows: NAGVMQNPRHLVRRRGQEARLRCSPMKGHSHVYWYRQLPEEGLKFMVYLQKENIIDESGMPKERFSAEFPKEGPSILRIQQVVRGDSAAYFCASSPGAGETQYFGPGTRLLVL.

This chain joins TRBV7-2 and TRBJ2-7; unclear D gene. The CDR3 loop spans 13 amino acids. Deletions cut 0 bases from V and 0 bases from J, with 3 bases between. Looked up from germline, CDR1 is SGHTA and CDR2 is FQGNSA. CDR3 sequence reads: CASSLAGSYEQYF. In DNA, the CDR3 is TGTGCCAGCAGCTTAGCGGGCTCCTACGAGCAGTACTTC.

In this sample, this clone turned up a few times. The chain carries TRBV9 and TRBJ2-1, with TRBD2 matching over 8 bases. Germline V lookup: CDR1 SGDLS, CDR2 YYNGEE. The CDR3 length is 16 residues. V was pared by 0 bases and J by 9 bases, with 11 bases of the junction left unmatched. CDR3 residues: CASSVGGASGRSEQFF. In DNA form, the CDR3 reads TGTGCCAGCAGCGTAGGGGGAGCTAGCGGGCGTAGTGAGCAGTTCTTC.